These 8 T cell receptor beta chains were sequenced from one sample in a study of T cell changes during pregnancy in multiple sclerosis. Assay used: immunoSEQ multiplex PCR; TCRdb lists only in-frame clones, some missing. The sample consists of fewer than 150,000 clones, less than 97% of them appearing once. The material sequenced was peripheral blood, taken after pregnancy. Source of these receptors: a female donor with multiple sclerosis, enrolled in a pregnancy study.

This chain joins TRBV9 and TRBJ2-6; D gene unclear. The length of the CDR3 is 13 residues. CDR1 and CDR2 (germline): SGDLS, YYNGEE. V was clipped by 4 bases and J by 2 bases, with 4 bases between them. The CDR3 DNA sequence: TGTGCCAGCAGCCCCACTGGGGCCAACGTCCTGACTTTC. Amino acids: CASSPTGANVLTF.

This clone was counted once. This chain uses TRBV5-1 with TRBJ2-3; D unresolved. CDR1 and CDR2 (germline): SGHRS, YFSETQ. The CDR3 totals 15 residues. The V end lost 1 base, the J end lost 2 bases, and 11 bases lay between the germline ends. The CDR3 here is CASSLSRHDTDTQYF. CDR3 DNA sequence: TGCGCCAGCAGCTTGAGCCGCCATGACACAGATACGCAGTATTTT.

The rearrangement joins TRBV5-1 to TRBJ2-2; maybe TRBD1 (6 bases). The CDR3 covers 13 residues. Germline V gene sequence: CDR1 SGHRS, CDR2 YFSETQ. V was shortened by 3 bases and J by 4 bases, with 7 bases between the two germline ends. The CDR3: CASSSDSTGELFF. As DNA, the CDR3 is TGCGCCAGCAGCTCGGACAGCACCGGGGAGCTGTTTTTT.

This chain uses TRBV28 with TRBJ2-7; 8 bases align to TRBD2. V lost 1 base to trimming and J lost 2 bases; unmatched junction nucleotides: 10. The CDR3 consists of 17 residues. Per germline, CDR1 MDHEN and CDR2 SYDVKM. CDR3 sequence reads: CASSLSGLAGAAYEQYF. As DNA, the CDR3 is TGTGCCAGCAGTTTATCCGGTCTAGCGGGCGCAGCCTACGAGCAGTACTTC.

This chain uses TRBV5-1 with TRBJ1-3, with a tentative D call TRBD1 (5 bases). Trimming removed 2 bases from V and 3 bases from J, with 9 bases in between. The CDR3 is 14 amino acids. The V gene's germline CDR1 is SGHRS and CDR2 YFSETQ. In DNA form, the CDR3 reads TGCGCCAGCAGCTTAGCAGGGTTTGGAAACACCATATATTTT. Protein sequence: CASSLAGFGNTIYF.

The chain is built from TRBV28 and TRBJ2-5, with D possibly TRBD1 on 5 matching bases. CDR3 length equals 13 residues. Germline lookup yields CDR1 MDHEN and CDR2 SYDVKM. The V end was cut by 6 bases, the J end by 2 bases, with 10 bases between. CDR3 sequence: CASSRQLQETQYF. CDR3 sequence (DNA): TGTGCCAGCAGCAGACAGCTACAAGAGACCCAGTACTTC.

This sequence joins TRBV9 and TRBJ2-1; 9 bases are shared with TRBD2. Germline values: CDR1 SGDLS, CDR2 YYNGEE. The CDR3 consists of 16 residues. With 0 bases clipped from V and 6 bases from J, the junction kept 7 bases outside the gene matches. This chain's CDR3 is CASSVGSSGSFNEQFF. In DNA form, the CDR3 reads TGTGCCAGCAGCGTAGGTAGTAGCGGGAGTTTCAATGAGCAGTTCTTC.

The V gene is TRBV28, the J gene TRBJ2-7; D is possibly TRBD1 (5 bases). V was trimmed by 6 bases and J by 9 bases, leaving 12 bases between them. The CDR3 consists of 11 residues. Looked up from germline, CDR1 is MDHEN and CDR2 is SYDVKM. CDR3 in DNA: TGTGCCAGCAGGAAGGGGCTAGGGCAGTACTTC. This gives the protein CASRKGLGQYF.